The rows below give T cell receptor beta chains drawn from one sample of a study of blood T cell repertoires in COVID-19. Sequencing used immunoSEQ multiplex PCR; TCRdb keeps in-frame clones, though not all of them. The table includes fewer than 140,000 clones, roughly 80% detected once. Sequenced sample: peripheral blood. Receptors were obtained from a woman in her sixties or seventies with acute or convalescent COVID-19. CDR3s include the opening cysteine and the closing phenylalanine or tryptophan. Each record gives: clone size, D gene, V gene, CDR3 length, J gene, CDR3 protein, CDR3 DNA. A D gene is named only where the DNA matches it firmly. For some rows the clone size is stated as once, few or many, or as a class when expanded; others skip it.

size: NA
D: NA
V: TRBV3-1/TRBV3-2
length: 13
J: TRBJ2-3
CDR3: CASRPGTTDTQYF
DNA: TGTGCCAGCAGACCCGGGACAACAGATACGCAGTATTTT

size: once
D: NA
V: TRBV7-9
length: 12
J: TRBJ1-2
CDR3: CASSYTQDGYTF
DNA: TGTGCCAGCAGCTACACTCAGGATGGCTACACCTTC

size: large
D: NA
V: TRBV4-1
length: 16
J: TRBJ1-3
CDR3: CASSQDQGGSGNTIYF
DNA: TGCGCCAGCAGCCAAGACCAAGGAGGGTCTGGAAACACCATATATTTT

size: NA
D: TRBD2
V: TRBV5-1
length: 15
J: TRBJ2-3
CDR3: CASSLSLAATDTQYF
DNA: TGCGCCAGCAGCTTGTCTCTAGCGGCCACAGATACGCAGTATTTT

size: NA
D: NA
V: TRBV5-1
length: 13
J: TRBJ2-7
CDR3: CASSPQGNYEQYF
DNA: TGCGCCAGCAGCCCCCAGGGGAATTACGAGCAGTACTTC

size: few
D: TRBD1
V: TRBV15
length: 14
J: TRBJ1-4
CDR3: CATSRDRGSEKLFF
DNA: TGTGCCACCAGCAGGGACAGGGGATCTGAAAAACTGTTTTTT

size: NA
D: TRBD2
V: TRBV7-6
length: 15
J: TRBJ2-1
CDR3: CASSSNLAGNNEQFF
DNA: TGTGCCAGCAGCTCGAATCTAGCGGGAAACAATGAGCAGTTCTTC

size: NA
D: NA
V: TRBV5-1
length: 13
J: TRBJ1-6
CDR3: CASSWTDNSPLHF
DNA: TGCGCCAGCAGCTGGACAGATAATTCACCCCTCCACTTT

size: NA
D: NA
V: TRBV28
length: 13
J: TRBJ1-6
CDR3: CASSYRRGSPLHF
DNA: TGTGCCAGCAGTTATAGGCGGGGCTCACCCCTCCACTTT

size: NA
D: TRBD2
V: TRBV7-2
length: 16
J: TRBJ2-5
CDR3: CASSSRTSGVYETQYF
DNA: TGTGCCAGCAGCTCGCGCACTAGCGGGGTTTACGAGACCCAGTACTTC

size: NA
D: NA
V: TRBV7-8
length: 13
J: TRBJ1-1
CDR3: CASSLQGYTEAFF
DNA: TGTGCCAGCAGCTTACAGGGGTACACTGAAGCTTTCTTT

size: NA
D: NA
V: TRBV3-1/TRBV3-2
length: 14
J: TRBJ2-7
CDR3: CASSQVLGVYEQYF
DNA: TGTGCCAGCAGCCAAGTGCTAGGCGTTTACGAGCAGTACTTC

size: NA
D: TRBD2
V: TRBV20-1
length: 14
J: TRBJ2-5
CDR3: CSASRTSGVETQYF
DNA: TGCAGTGCCAGTAGGACTAGCGGGGTTGAGACCCAGTACTTC

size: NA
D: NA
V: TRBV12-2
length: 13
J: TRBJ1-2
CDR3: CASRLGKGLGYTF
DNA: TGTGCAAGTCGCTTAGGTAAGGGGTTAGGCTACACCTTC

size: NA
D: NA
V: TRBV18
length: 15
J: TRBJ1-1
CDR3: CASSPETGANTEAFF
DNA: TGTGCCAGCTCTCCTGAGACGGGAGCGAACACTGAAGCTTTCTTT

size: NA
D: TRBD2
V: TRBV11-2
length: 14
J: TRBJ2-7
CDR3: CASKWASGEYEQYF
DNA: TGTGCCAGCAAGTGGGCTAGCGGGGAATACGAGCAGTACTTC

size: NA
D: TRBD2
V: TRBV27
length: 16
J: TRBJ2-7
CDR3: CASSQPSGLAVYEQYF
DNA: TGTGCCAGCAGTCAACCTAGCGGGCTAGCCGTCTACGAGCAGTACTTC

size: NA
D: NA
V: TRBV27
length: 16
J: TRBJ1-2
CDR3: CASCSYGGGSDYGYTF
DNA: TGTGCCAGCTGCTCTTACGGTGGCGGCTCCGACTATGGCTACACCTTC

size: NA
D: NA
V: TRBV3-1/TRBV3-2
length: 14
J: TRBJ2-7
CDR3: CASSQRITINEQYF
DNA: TGTGCCAGCAGCCAAAGGATCACTATCAACGAGCAGTACTTC

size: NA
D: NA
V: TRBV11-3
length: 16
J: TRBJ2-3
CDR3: CASSLGLARSTDTQYF
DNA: TGTGCCAGCAGCTTAGGGCTAGCCCGAAGCACAGATACGCAGTATTTT

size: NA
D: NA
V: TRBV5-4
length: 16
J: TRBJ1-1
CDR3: CASSQAQGFMNTEAFF
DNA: TGTGCCAGCAGCCAGGCACAGGGCTTTATGAACACTGAAGCTTTCTTT

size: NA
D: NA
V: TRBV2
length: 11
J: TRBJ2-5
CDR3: CASSREETQYF
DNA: TGTGCCAGCAGCAGGGAAGAGACCCAGTACTTC

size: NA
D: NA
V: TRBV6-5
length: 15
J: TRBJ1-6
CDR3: CASSYNPYRESPLHF
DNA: TGTGCCAGCAGTTACAACCCTTACCGAGAGTCACCCCTCCACTTT

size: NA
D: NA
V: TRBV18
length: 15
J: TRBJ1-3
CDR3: CASSPPGGSGNTIYF
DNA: TGTGCCAGCTCACCCCCGGGAGGCTCTGGAAACACCATATATTTT

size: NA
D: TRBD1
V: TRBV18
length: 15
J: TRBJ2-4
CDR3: CASSRQGDAKNIQYF
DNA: TGTGCCAGCTCAAGACAGGGGGATGCCAAAAACATTCAGTACTTC

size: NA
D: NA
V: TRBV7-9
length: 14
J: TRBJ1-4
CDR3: CASSLSGQDEKLFF
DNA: TGTGCCAGCAGCTTATCAGGTCAGGATGAAAAACTGTTTTTT

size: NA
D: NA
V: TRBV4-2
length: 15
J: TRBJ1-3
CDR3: CASSQDWSSGNTIYF
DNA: TGTGCCAGCAGCCAAGATTGGAGCTCTGGAAACACCATATATTTT

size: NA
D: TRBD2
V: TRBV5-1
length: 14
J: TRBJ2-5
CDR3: CASSIAGEVETQYF
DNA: TGCGCCAGCAGCATAGCGGGAGAGGTAGAGACCCAGTACTTC

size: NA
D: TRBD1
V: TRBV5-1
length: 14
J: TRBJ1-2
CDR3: CASSETTGAYGYTF
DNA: TGCGCCAGCAGCGAAACAACAGGGGCCTATGGCTACACCTTC

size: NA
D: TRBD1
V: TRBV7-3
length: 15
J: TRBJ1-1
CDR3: CASSSSGGAYTEAFF
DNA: TGTGCCAGCAGCTCTTCAGGGGGCGCGTACACTGAAGCTTTCTTT

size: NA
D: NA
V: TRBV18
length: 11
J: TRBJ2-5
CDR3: CASSPGDSQYF
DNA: TGTGCCAGCTCACCCGGGGATTCCCAGTACTTC

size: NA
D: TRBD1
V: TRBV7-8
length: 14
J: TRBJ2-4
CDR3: CASASGQPQNIQYF
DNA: TGTGCCAGCGCCTCGGGACAGCCTCAAAACATTCAGTACTTC

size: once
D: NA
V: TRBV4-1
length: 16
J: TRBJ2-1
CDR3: CASSQEVTSSYNEQFF
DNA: TGCGCCAGCAGCCAAGAGGTAACTAGCTCCTACAATGAGCAGTTCTTC

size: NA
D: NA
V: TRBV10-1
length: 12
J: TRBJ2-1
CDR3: CASSAGYNEQFF
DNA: TGCGCCAGCAGTGCCGGGTACAATGAGCAGTTCTTC

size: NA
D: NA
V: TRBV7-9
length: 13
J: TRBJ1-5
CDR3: CASSNSGERPQHF
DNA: TGTGCCAGCAGTAATTCAGGGGAGCGGCCCCAGCATTTT

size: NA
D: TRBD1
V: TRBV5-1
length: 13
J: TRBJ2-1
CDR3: CASSLPGQGRYFF
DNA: TGCGCCAGCAGCCTTCCGGGACAGGGGCGATATTTCTTC

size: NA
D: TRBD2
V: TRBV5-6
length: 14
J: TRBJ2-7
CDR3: CASSSGRGSYEQYF
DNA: TGTGCCAGCAGCTCCGGGCGGGGGTCGTACGAGCAGTACTTC

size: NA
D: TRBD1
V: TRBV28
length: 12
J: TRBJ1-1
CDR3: CASRTGGLEAFF
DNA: TGTGCCAGCAGAACAGGGGGCCTTGAAGCTTTCTTT

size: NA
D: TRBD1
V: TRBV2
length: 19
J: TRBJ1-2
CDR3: CASRPMRGQGAPDNYGYTF
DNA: TGTGCCAGCAGGCCCATGAGGGGGCAGGGGGCACCGGATAACTATGGCTACACCTTC

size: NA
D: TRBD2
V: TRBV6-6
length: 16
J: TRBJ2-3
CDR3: CASTSVLAGTTDTQYF
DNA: TGTGCCAGCACTTCTGTACTAGCGGGGACCACAGATACGCAGTATTTT

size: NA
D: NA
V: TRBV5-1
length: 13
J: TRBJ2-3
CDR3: CASSLSGEDTQYF
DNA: TGCGCCAGCAGCCTTTCAGGGGAAGATACGCAGTATTTT

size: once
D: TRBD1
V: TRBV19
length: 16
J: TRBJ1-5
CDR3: CASSIGTGANNQPQHF
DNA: TGTGCCAGTAGTATAGGAACAGGGGCAAATAATCAGCCCCAGCATTTT

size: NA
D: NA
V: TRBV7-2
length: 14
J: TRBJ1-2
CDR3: CASSLGQGSYGYTF
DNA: TGTGCCAGCAGCTTAGGCCAGGGCTCCTATGGCTACACCTTC

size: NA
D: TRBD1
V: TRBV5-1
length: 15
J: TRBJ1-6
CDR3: CASGPDRAYNSPLHF
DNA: TGCGCCAGCGGCCCTGACAGGGCCTATAATTCACCCCTCCACTTT

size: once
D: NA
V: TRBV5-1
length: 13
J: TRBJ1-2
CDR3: CASSLGAGYGYTF
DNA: TGCGCCAGCAGCTTGGGCGCCGGCTATGGCTACACCTTC

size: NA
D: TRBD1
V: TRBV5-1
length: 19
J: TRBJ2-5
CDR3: CASSLAPSRQGLYQETQYF
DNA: TGCGCCAGCAGCTTGGCCCCCTCTCGACAGGGGTTGTATCAAGAGACCCAGTACTTC

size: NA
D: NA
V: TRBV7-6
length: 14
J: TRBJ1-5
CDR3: CASSGGAENQPQHF
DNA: TGTGCCAGCAGCGGGGGGGCAGAAAATCAGCCCCAGCATTTT

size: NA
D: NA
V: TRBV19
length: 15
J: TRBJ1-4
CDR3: CASSMGGQPNEKLFF
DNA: TGTGCCAGTAGTATGGGTGGACAGCCCAATGAAAAACTGTTTTTT

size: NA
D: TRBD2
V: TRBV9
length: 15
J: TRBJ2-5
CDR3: CASTKASGALETQYF
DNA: TGTGCCAGCACCAAGGCTAGCGGAGCTTTGGAGACCCAGTACTTC

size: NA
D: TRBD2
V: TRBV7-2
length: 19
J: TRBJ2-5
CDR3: CASSLASLAGGHPEETQYF
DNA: TGTGCCAGCAGCTTAGCGTCTCTAGCGGGGGGACATCCGGAGGAGACCCAGTACTTC

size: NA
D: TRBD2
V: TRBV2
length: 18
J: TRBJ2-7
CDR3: CASSERRTSGGFSYEQYF
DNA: TGTGCCAGCAGTGAAAGGCGGACTAGCGGGGGTTTCTCCTACGAGCAGTACTTC

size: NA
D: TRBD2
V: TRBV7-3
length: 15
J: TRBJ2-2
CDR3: CASSPGLSVFGELFF
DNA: TGTGCCAGCAGCCCGGGACTAAGTGTGTTTGGGGAGCTGTTTTTT

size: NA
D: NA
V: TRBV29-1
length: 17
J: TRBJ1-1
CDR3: CSVRTTVGKRMNTEAFF
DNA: TGCAGCGTTAGGACAACGGTGGGCAAAAGAATGAACACTGAAGCTTTCTTT

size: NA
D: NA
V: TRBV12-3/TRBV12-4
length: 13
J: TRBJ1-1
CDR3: CASSRQLNTEAFF
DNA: TGTGCCAGCAGCAGACAGTTGAACACTGAAGCTTTCTTT

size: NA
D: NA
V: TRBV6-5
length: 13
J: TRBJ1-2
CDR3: CASQTVINYGYTF
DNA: TGTGCCAGCCAGACAGTTATTAACTATGGCTACACCTTC

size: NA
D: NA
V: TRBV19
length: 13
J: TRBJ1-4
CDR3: CATSTVTGEKLFF
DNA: TGTGCCACTTCGACAGTCACTGGGGAAAAACTGTTTTTT